A single sample gave rise to the 11 T cell receptor beta chains below, sequenced in a study of radiation and T cells in renal cell carcinoma. Assay used: immunoSEQ multiplex PCR; TCRdb lists only in-frame clones, some missing. The profile shows roughly 100,000 clones, 82% of them singletons. The time point is: baseline pretreatment blood. The treatment was: 15 Gy SBRT to primary tumor, nephrectomy 4 weeks later. The sample here was blood, taken from a patient whose treatment included radiotherapy and nephrectomy. Receptors originate from a man in his sixties with renal cell carcinoma.

The chain couples TRBV13 to TRBJ2-3; D is unclear. The CDR3 is 15 amino acids. CDR1 and CDR2 (germline): PRHDT, FYEKMQ (reference sequence). V shed 5 bases and J shed 5 bases, with 17 bases lying between them. The CDR3 sequence is CASSPTAVPGDTQYF. CDR3 nucleotide sequence: TGTGCCAGCAGCCCGACGGCCGTACCGGGAGATACGCAGTATTTT.

This chain uses TRBV7-8 with TRBJ2-1; D is tentatively TRBD1 or TRBD2 (6 bases each). The CDR3 has 12 residues. V was trimmed by 5 bases and J by 14 bases, leaving 16 bases between them. From germline, CDR1 is SGHVS and CDR2 FQNEAQ. DNA for the CDR3: TGTGCCAGCAGCCTCTCGGCGGGGACAAAGTTCTTC. Its translation: CASSLSAGTKFF.

The CDR3 is CASSPGQDDYTF. In DNA, the CDR3 is TGTGCCAGCTCACCAGGACAGGATGACTACACCTTC. J is TRBJ1-2 and V is TRBV18, with TRBD1 matching over 7 bases. Germline V gene data show CDR1 as KGHSH and CDR2 as LQKENI. Trimming removed 2 bases from V and 10 bases from J; junction bases left unmatched: 4. CDR3 length: 12 amino acids. The whole variable domain, remainder taken from reference TRBV18 and TRBJ1-2, is NAGVMQNPRHLVRRRGQEARLRCSPMKGHSHVYWYRQLPEEGLKFMVYLQKENIIDESGMPKERFSAEFPKEGPSILRIQQVVRGDSAAYFCASSPGQDDYTFGSGTRLTVV.

The chain employs TRBV7-2 and TRBJ2-7; 9 nucleotides agree with TRBD1. Looked up from germline, CDR1 is SGHTA and CDR2 is FQGNSA. The CDR3 loop spans 13 amino acids. The V gene end was trimmed by 5 bases and the J gene end by 2 bases; junction bases not matched to a gene: 1. CDR3 amino acids: CASSRTGAYEQYF. Written as DNA, the CDR3 is TGTGCCAGCAGCCGGACAGGGGCCTACGAGCAGTACTTC.

The chain carries TRBV7-8 and TRBJ1-5, with D unclear. The CDR3 is 15 residues long. Trimming left V 4 bases short and J 6 bases short, with 16 bases between. CDR1 is SGHVS and CDR2 is FQNEAQ in the germline V gene. CDR3: CASSSGLDISQPQHF. In DNA form, the CDR3 reads TGTGCCAGCAGCTCGGGTCTGGATATAAGTCAGCCCCAGCATTTT.

The rearrangement joins TRBV27 to TRBJ2-5, with TRBD1 identical over 10 bases. V shed 1 base, J shed 4 bases, and the junction held 15 bases outside the gene matches. The CDR3 contains 19 residues. Germline lookup yields CDR1 MNHEY and CDR2 SMNVEV (reference sequence). CDR3 coding DNA: TGTGCCAGCAGTTTATACCCCCTCGACAGGGGGCGGAATACAGAGACCCAGTACTTC. Translating gives CASSLYPLDRGRNTETQYF.

The gene calls are TRBV21-1 and TRBJ2-1; the tabulated D call, TRBD2, remains unverified against the DNA. TRBV21-1 counts as a pseudogene. The CDR3 has 15 amino acids. The CDR3 DNA reads TGTGCCAGCAGCAAAGAGGCTAGCTCCTACAATGAGCAGTTCTTC. Protein product: CASSKEASSYNEQFF.

This chain connects TRBV4-1 to TRBJ2-7; 7 bases map to TRBD2. The CDR3 is 17 residues long. The V gene end was trimmed by 3 bases and the J gene end by 0 bases; junction bases not matched to a gene: 11. Germline loops: CDR1 MGHRA, CDR2 YSYEKL. The CDR3 here is CASSQAPTSESSYEQYF. CDR3 in DNA: TGCGCCAGCAGCCAGGCCCCCACTAGCGAAAGCTCCTACGAGCAGTACTTC.

This chain connects TRBV15 to TRBJ2-7; TRBD2 agrees at 11 bases. This CDR3 comprises 19 residues. V lost 3 bases and J lost 0; bases outside the gene matches: 13. The germline V gene has CDR1 LNHNV and CDR2 YYDKDF (reference sequence). CDR3 in DNA: TGTGCCACCAGCAGTCGGAAGACCGGGACTAGCGGAGGCTCCTACGAGCAGTACTTC. Its translation is CATSSRKTGTSGGSYEQYF.

This chain uses TRBV14 with TRBJ2-7; a weak D match, TRBD1 (6 bases). The germline V gene encodes CDR1 SGHDN and CDR2 FVKESK. Trimming shortened V by 4 bases and J by 4 bases, and 8 bases separated the two germline ends. This CDR3 spans 12 amino acids. The CDR3 DNA is TGTGCCAGCAGCCCTAGGGGGTACGAGCAGTACTTC. This sequence encodes CASSPRGYEQYF.

V is TRBV30 and J is TRBJ1-2; D is possibly TRBD1 (5 bases). Looked up from germline, CDR1 is GTSNPN and CDR2 is SVGIG (reference sequence). V was clipped by 1 base and J by 4 bases, with 10 bases between them. The CDR3 spans 13 residues. DNA for the CDR3: TGTGCCTGGAGTGCGGGACCGACCTATGGCTACACCTTC. Amino acids: CAWSAGPTYGYTF.